This T cell receptor beta chain was identified during a study of cytomegalovirus exposure and HLA in healthy donors. Looking at the study overall: Previous work identified around 120 million unique TCR beta sequences from about 179 million T cells.

Regarding this clone: Its target is unknown.

It was with 60 Vbeta and 13 Jbeta primers that the PCR ran. The method was immunoSEQ multiplex PCR; TCRdb's version includes in-frame clones alone and lacks a portion of them. Recorded for this sample: tens of thousands of clones. The CDR3 covers 15 residues. Per germline, CDR1 LNHDA and CDR2 SQIVND (reference sequence). V was clipped by 0 bases and J by 0 bases, with 8 bases between them. Findings of the study overall: Most TCR sequences proved rare, with some public TCRs found in many donors.

The TCR originated in a woman aged 60-75 years in good health and CMV-seronegative. Specimen: PBMCs. The V call is TRBV19, the J call TRBJ1-2, with unresolved D. In nucleotides, the CDR3 is TGTGCCAGTAGTATAGATGCGACACCTAACTATGGCTACACCTTC. It is translated as CASSIDATPNYGYTF.